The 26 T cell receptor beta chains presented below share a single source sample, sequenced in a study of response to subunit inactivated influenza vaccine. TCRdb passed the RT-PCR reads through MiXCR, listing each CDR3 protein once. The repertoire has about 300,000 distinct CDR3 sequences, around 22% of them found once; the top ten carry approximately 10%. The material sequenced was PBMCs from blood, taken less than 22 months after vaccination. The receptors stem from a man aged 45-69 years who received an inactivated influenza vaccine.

This CDR3 reads CAIRNSYEQYF. The CDR3 coding sequence is TGTGCCATCAGAAACAGCTACGAGCAGTACTTC. The chain joins TRBV10-3 to TRBJ2-7; D call uncertain. Trimming left V 6 bases short and J 3 bases short, with 6 bases between. The CDR3 length is 11 residues. From germline, CDR1 is ENHRY and CDR2 SYGVKD.

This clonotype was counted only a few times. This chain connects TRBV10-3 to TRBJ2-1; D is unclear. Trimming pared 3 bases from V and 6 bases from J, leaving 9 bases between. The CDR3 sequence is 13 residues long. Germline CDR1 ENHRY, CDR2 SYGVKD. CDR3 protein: CAISDEFFNEQFF. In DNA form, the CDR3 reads TGTGCCATCAGTGATGAGTTCTTCAATGAGCAGTTCTTC.

The CDR3 protein is CSARTPQETQYF. The DNA for the CDR3 is TGCAGTGCTAGGACACCCCAAGAGACCCAGTACTTC. This rearrangement joins TRBV20-1 to TRBJ2-5; unclear D gene. The V gene lost 3 bases and the J gene lost 1 base, with 6 bases spanning the gap. CDR1 is DFQATT and CDR2 is SNEGSKA in the germline V gene (reference sequence). The CDR3 totals 12 residues.

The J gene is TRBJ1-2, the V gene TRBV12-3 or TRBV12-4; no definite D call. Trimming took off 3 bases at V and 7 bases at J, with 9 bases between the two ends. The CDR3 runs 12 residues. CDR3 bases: TGTGCCAGCAGTTTTCCGGGTACTGGCTACACCTTC. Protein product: CASSFPGTGYTF.

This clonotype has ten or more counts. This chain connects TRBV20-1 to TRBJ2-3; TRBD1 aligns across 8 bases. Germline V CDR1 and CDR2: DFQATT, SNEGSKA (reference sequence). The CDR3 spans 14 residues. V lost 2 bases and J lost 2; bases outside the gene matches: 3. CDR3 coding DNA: TGCAGTGCTAGAAGGACAGGGATCACAGATACGCAGTATTTT. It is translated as CSARRTGITDTQYF.

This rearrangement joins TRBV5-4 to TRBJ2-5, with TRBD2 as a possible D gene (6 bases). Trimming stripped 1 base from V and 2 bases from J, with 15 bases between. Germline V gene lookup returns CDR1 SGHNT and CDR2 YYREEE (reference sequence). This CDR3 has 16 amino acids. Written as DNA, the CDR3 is TGTGCCAGCAGCTTGCTTGGGACTCCGCCACAAGAGACCCAGTACTTC. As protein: CASSLLGTPPQETQYF.

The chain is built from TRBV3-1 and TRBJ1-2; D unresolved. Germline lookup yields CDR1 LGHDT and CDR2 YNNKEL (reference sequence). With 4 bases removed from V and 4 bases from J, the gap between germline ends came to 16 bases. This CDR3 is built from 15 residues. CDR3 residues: CASSLGERAPYGYTF. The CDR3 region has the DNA TGTGCCAGCAGCCTCGGTGAGAGGGCACCCTATGGCTACACCTTC.

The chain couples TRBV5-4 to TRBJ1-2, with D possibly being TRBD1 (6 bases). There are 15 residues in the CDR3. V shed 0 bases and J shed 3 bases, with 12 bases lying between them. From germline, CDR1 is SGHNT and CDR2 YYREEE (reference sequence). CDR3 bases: TGTGCCAGCAGCTTGGGGAACAGGGATGACTATGGCTACACCTTC. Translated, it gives CASSLGNRDDYGYTF.

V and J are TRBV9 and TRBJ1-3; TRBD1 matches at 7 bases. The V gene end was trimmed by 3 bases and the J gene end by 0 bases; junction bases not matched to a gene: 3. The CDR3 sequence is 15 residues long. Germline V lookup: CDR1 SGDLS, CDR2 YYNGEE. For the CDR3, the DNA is TGTGCCAGCAGCGGACAGGGAAGCTCTGGAAACACCATATATTTT. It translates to CASSGQGSSGNTIYF.

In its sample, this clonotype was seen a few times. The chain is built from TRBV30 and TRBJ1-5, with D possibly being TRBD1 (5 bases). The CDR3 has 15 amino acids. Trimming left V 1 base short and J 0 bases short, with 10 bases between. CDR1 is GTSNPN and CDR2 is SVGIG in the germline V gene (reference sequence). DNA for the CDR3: TGTGCCTGGAGTGCGCGGGGGGTTAGCAATCAGCCCCAGCATTTT. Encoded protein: CAWSARGVSNQPQHF.

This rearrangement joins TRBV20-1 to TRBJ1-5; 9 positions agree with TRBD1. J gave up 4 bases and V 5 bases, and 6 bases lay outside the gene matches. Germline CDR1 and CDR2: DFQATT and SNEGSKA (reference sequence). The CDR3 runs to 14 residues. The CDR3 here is CSALQGATNQPQHF. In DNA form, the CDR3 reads TGCAGTGCTCTACAGGGGGCTACGAATCAGCCCCAGCATTTT.

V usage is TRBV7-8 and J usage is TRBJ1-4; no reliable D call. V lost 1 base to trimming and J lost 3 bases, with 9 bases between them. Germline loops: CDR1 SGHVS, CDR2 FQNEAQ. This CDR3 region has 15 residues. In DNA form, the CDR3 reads TGTGCCAGCAGCTTAGGCCGGAAGGCTAATGAAAAACTGTTTTTT. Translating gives CASSLGRKANEKLFF.

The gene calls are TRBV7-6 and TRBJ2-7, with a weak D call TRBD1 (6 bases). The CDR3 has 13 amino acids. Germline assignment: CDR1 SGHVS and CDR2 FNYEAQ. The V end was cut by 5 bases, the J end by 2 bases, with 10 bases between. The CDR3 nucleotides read TGTGCCAGCAGCGAGCGGACAGCCTACGAGCAGTACTTC. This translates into CASSERTAYEQYF.

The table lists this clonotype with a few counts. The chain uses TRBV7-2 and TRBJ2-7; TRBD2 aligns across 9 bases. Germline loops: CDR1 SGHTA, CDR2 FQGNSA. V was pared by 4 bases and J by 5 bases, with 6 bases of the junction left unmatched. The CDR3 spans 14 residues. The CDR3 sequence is CASSSGLARHEQYF. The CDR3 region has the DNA TGTGCCAGCAGCTCGGGACTAGCAAGACACGAGCAGTACTTC.

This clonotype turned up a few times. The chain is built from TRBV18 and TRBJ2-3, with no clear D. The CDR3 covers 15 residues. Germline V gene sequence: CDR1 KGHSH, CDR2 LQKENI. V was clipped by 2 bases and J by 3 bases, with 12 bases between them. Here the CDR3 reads CASSPRQDQTDTQYF. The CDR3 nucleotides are TGTGCCAGCTCACCAAGGCAAGACCAGACAGATACGCAGTATTTT.

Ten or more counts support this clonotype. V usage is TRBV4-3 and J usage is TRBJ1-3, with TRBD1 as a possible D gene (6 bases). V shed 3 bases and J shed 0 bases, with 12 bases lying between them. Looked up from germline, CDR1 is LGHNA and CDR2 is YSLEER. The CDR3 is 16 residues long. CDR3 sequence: CASSQMDSISGNTIYF. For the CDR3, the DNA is TGCGCCAGCAGCCAGATGGACAGCATCTCTGGAAACACCATATATTTT.

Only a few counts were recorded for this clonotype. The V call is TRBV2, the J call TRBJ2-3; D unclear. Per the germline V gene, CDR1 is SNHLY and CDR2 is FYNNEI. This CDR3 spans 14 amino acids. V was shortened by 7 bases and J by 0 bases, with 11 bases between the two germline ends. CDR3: CASKVPFSTDTQYF. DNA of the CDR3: TGTGCCAGCAAGGTCCCATTTAGCACAGATACGCAGTATTTT.

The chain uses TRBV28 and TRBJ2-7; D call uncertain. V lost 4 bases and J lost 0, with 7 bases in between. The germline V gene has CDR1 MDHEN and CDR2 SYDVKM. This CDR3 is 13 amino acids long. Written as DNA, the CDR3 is TGTGCCAGCAGTTCCGGATACTCCTACGAGCAGTACTTC. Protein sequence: CASSSGYSYEQYF.

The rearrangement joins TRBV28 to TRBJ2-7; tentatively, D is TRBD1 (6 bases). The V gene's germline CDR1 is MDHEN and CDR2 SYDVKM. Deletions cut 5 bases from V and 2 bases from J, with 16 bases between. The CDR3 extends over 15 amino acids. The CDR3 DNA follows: TGTGCCAGCAGTAAGACGACAGGCTTAACCTACGAGCAGTACTTC. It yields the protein CASSKTTGLTYEQYF.

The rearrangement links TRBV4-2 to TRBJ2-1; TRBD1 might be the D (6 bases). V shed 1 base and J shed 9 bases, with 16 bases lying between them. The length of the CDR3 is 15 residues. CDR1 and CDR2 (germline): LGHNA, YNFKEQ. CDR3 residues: CASSQGGNRAVEQFF. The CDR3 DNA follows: TGTGCCAGCAGCCAAGGTGGGAACAGGGCGGTTGAGCAGTTCTTC.

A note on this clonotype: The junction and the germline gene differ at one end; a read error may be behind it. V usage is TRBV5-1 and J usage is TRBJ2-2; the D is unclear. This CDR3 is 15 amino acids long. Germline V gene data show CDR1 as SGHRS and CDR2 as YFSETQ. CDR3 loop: CVSSLAGSNTGELFF. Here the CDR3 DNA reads TGCGTCAGCAGCTTGGCCGGATCGAACACCGGGGAGCTGTTTTTT. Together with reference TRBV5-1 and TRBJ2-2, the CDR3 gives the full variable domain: KAGVTQTPRYLIKTRGQQVTLSCSPISGHRSVSWYQQTPGQGLQFLFEYFSETQRNKGNFPGRFSGRQFSNSRSEMNVSTLELGDSALYLCVSSLAGSNTGELFFGEGSRLTVL.

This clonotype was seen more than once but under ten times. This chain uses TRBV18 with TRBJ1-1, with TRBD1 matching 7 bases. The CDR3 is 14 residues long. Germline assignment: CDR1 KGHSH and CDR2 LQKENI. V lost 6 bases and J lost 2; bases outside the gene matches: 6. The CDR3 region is CASSPTGTNTEAFF. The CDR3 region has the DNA TGTGCCAGCTCGCCGACAGGGACAAACACTGAAGCTTTCTTT.

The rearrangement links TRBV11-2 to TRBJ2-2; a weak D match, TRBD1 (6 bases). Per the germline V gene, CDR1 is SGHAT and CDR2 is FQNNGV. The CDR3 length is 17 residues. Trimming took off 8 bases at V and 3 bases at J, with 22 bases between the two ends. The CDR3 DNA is TGTGCCAGCCGAAAGCTTACGTCTCAGGGGCACACCGGGGAGCTGTTTTTT. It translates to CASRKLTSQGHTGELFF. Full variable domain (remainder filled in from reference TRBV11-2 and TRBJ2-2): EAGVAQSPRYKIIEKRQSVAFWCNPISGHATLYWYQQILGQGPKLLIQFQNNGVVDDSQLPKDRFSAERLKGVDSTLKIQPAKLEDSAVYLCASRKLTSQGHTGELFFGEGSRLTVL.

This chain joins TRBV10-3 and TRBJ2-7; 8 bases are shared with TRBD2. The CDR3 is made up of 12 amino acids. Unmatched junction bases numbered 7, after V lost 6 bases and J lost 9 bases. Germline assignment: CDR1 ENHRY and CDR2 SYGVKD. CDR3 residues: CAISGLAAVQYF. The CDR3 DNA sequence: TGTGCCATCAGCGGACTAGCTGCGGTGCAGTACTTC.

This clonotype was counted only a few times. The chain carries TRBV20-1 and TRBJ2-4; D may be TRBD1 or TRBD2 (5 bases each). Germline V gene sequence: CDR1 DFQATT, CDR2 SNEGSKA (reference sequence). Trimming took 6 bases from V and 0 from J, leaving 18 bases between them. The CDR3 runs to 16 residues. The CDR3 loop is CSAPTGDLLAKNIQYF. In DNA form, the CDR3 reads TGCAGTGCCCCGACCGGGGACCTTTTAGCCAAAAACATTCAGTACTTC.

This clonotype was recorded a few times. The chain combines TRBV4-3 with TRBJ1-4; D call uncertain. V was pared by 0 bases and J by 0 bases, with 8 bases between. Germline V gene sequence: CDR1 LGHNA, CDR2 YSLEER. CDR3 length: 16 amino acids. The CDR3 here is CASSQDGRTTNEKLFF. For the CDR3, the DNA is TGCGCCAGCAGCCAAGATGGCAGAACAACTAATGAAAAACTGTTTTTT.